This TCR beta chain was recovered during a study of blood T cell repertoires in COVID-19. CDR1 is LNHDA, CDR2 SQIVND, per germline (reference sequence). CDR3 size: 15 residues. Trimming took 5 bases from V and 3 from J; bases not matched to a gene: 4. As handled by the study authors: How many nucleated cells were present was estimated from reference gene primer amplification. Clones were read by immunoSEQ multiplex PCR, and TCRdb kept only the in-frame ones, dropping some. For V, J and clone size, that table is used; D and trimming come from the DNA. The sample records more than 100,000 clones, over 75% being singletons.

The V call is TRBV19, the J call TRBJ2-1; TRBD2 agrees at 10 bases. The sample was peripheral blood. The receptor comes from a human donor in a cohort sampled during active COVID-19. This CDR3 is CASSASGRIYNEQFF. The DNA for the CDR3 is TGTGCCAGTAGTGCTAGCGGGAGAATCTACAATGAGCAGTTCTTC.